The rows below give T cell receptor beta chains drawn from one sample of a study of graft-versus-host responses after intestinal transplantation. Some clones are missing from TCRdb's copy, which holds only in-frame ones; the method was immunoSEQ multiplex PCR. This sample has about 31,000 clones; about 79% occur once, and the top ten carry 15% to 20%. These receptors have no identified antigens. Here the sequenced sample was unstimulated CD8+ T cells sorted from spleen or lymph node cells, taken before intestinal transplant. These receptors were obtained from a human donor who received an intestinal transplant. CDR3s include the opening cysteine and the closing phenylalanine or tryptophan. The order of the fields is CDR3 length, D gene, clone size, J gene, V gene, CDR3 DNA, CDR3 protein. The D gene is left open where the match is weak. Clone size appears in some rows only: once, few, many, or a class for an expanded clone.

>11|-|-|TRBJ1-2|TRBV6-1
TGTGCCGGCAGGGGAGGCTATGGCTACACCTTC
CAGRGGYGYTF
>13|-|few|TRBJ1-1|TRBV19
TGTGCCAGTAGTATTCCGCCACGCGCAGAAGCTTTCTTT
CASSIPPRAEAFF
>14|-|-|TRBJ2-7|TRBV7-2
TGTGCCAGCAGCTTACCAGGGGCCTCCTACGAGCAGTACTTC
CASSLPGASYEQYF
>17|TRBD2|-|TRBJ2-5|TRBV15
TGTGCCACCAGCAGAGATACGGCGGGAGGGCCGAAAGAGACCCAGTACTTC
CATSRDTAGGPKETQYF
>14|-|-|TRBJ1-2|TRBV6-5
TGTGCCAGCAGTTACGGGCAGGGGCTAAATGGCTACACCTTC
CASSYGQGLNGYTF
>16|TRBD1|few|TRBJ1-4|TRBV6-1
TGTGCCAGCAGTGAAGAAGATGGGACAGGAAATGAAAAACTGTTTTTT
CASSEEDGTGNEKLFF
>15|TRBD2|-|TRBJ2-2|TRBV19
TGTGCCAGTAGGATAGCGGGAACCACACCCGGGGAGCTGTTTTTT
CASRIAGTTPGELFF
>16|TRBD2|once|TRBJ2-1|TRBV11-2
TGTGCCAGCAGCCCCCTCCTAGCGGGGTCTTACAATGAGCAGTTCTTC
CASSPLLAGSYNEQFF
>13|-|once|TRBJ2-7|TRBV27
TGTGCCAGCAGTGGGGGGGGGCCCTACGAGCAGTACTTC
CASSGGGPYEQYF
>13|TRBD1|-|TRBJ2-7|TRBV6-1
TGTGCCAGCAGAGTGACAGGGGCCTACGAGCAGTACTTC
CASRVTGAYEQYF
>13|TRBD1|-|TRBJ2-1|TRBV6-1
TGTGCCAGCGGGACAGGGCTTTACAATGAGCAGTTCTTC
CASGTGLYNEQFF
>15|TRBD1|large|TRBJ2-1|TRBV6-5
TGTGCCAGCACCTCCGGGACAGGGGATTTAGTTGAGCAGTTCTTC
CASTSGTGDLVEQFF
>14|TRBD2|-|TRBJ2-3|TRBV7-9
TGTGCCAGCAGCCCCAGCGGGACCGCAGATACGCAGTATTTT
CASSPSGTADTQYF
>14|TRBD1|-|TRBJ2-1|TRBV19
TGTGCCAGTAGTCCGGGACAGGGGTTGAATGAGCAGTTCTTC
CASSPGQGLNEQFF
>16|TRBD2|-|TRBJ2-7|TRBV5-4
TGTGCCAGCAGCGACGATCGACTAGCGGGAGAATACGAGCAGTACTTC
CASSDDRLAGEYEQYF
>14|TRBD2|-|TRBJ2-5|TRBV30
TGTGCCTGGAGTGTCGGCGCGGGGGAAGAGACCCAGTACTTC
CAWSVGAGEETQYF
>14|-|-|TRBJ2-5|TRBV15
TGTGCCACCCAAAGTACAGGGACCCAAGAGACCCAGTACTTC
CATQSTGTQETQYF
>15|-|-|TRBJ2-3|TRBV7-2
TGTGCCAGCAGCTTAGCGGAGCTTCGTACAGATACGCAGTATTTT
CASSLAELRTDTQYF
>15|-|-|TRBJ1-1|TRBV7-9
TGTGCCAGCAGCCCAGGGTTTTTCGATCGCGCTGAAGCTTTCTTT
CASSPGFFDRAEAFF
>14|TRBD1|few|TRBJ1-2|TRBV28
TGTGCCAGCAGTGCCGGACAGGGGATGTGGGGCTACACCTTC
CASSAGQGMWGYTF
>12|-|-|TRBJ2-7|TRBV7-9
TGTGCCAGCAGCTTATCTGCCTACGAGCAGTACTTC
CASSLSAYEQYF
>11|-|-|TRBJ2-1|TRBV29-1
TGCAGCGGCCTCGGGAGCCATGAGCAGTTCTTC
CSGLGSHEQFF
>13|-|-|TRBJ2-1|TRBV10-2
TGCGCCAGCAGTGAGGTGTGGAGGAATGAGCAGTTCTTC
CASSEVWRNEQFF
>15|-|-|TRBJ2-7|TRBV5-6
TGTGCCAGCAGCTTGGATAGACAGTACTTTTACGAGCAGTACTTC
CASSLDRQYFYEQYF
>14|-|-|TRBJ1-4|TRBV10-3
TGTGCCATCAGTGAGAGGACAGATCATGAAAAACTGTTTTTT
CAISERTDHEKLFF
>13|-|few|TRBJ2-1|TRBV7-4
TGTGCCAGCAGCTTACAGGTCTACAATGAGCAGTTCTTC
CASSLQVYNEQFF
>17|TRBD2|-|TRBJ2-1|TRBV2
TGTGCCAGCAGTGGACTAGCGGGAGTGGGGATACCCAATGAGCAGTTCTTC
CASSGLAGVGIPNEQFF
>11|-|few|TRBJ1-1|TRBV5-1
TGCGCCAGCAGCTTGGCGGGAGAAGCTTTCTTT
CASSLAGEAFF
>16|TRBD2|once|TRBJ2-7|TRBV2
TGTGCCAGCAGTCCTCACCGACTAGCGGGGGTGGTCGAGCAGTACTTC
CASSPHRLAGVVEQYF
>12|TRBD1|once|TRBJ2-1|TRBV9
TGTGCCAGCGGACAGGGGGCCGGTGAGCAGTTCTTC
CASGQGAGEQFF
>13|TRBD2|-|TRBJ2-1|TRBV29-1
TGCAGCGTGGGACTAGTTTCCTACAATGAGCAGTTCTTC
CSVGLVSYNEQFF
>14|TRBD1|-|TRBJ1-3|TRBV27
TGTGCCAGCAGTGGGGGACAGTCTGGAAACACCATATATTTT
CASSGGQSGNTIYF
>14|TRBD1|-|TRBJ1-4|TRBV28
TGTGCCAGCAGTCCGACAGGGGGCCCTGAAAAACTGTTTTTT
CASSPTGGPEKLFF
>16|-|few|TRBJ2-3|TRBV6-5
TGTGCCAGCAGTTACTCCCCGGGAACCGGCACAGATACGCAGTATTTT
CASSYSPGTGTDTQYF
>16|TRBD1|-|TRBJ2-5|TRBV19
TGTGCCAGTAGCCCCAGGTCCCCCGGGACAGGGGAGACCCAGTACTTC
CASSPRSPGTGETQYF
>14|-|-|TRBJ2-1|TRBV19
TGTGCCAGTAGTACGGTAAGCTCCTACAATGAGCAGTTCTTC
CASSTVSSYNEQFF
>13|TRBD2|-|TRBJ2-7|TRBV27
TGTGCCAGCAGTCTAGCGGATCCCTACGAGCAGTACTTC
CASSLADPYEQYF
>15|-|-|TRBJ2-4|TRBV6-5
TGTGCCAGCAGTTACTCGACACTAGCCAAAAACATTCAGTACTTC
CASSYSTLAKNIQYF
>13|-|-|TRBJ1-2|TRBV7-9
TGTGCCAGCAGCTTAGGACGGGGCTATGGCTACACCTTC
CASSLGRGYGYTF
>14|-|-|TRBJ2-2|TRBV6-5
TGTGCCAGCAGTTATCTCCGTAACACCGGGGAGCTGTTTTTT
CASSYLRNTGELFF
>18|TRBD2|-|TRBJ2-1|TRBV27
TGTGCCAGCAGTCCAATATGGGGGGAAATAGCGGGATACAATGAGCAGTTCTTC
CASSPIWGEIAGYNEQFF
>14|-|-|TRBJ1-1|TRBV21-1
TGTGCCAGCAGCAAGAACCTGGCGAACACTGAAGCTTTCTTT
CASSKNLANTEAFF
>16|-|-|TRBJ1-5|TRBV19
TGTGCCAGTACCCAACGGCGGGAGATGAGCAATCAGCCCCAGCATTTT
CASTQRREMSNQPQHF
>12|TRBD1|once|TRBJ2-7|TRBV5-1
TGCGCCAGCGGGACAGGGAGTTACGAGCAGTACTTC
CASGTGSYEQYF
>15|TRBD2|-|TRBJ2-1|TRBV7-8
TGTGCCAGCAGTTCCGGGACTAGCGCATACAATGAGCAGTTCTTC
CASSSGTSAYNEQFF
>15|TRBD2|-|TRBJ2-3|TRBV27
TGTGCCAGCAGTGACGGACTAGCGGGACCTGATACGCAGTATTTT
CASSDGLAGPDTQYF
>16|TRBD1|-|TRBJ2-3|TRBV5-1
TGCGCCAGCAGCTTCCGGGACAGGGGACCCACAGATACGCAGTATTTT
CASSFRDRGPTDTQYF
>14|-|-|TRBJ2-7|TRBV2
TGTGCCAGCAGGCCGGACAGCTGGACCTACGAGCAGTACTTC
CASRPDSWTYEQYF
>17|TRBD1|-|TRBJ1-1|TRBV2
TGTGCCAGCAGTGAAAGGGACAGGGGGAGGCAGGGCACTGAAGCTTTCTTT
CASSERDRGRQGTEAFF
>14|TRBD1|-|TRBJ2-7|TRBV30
TGTGCCTGGAGAGGTCCTACAGGGGCCTACGAGCAGTACTTC
CAWRGPTGAYEQYF
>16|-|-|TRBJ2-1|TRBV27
TGTGCCAGCAGTTTGCTAAGGGACTTGGGACGATATGAGCAGTTCTTC
CASSLLRDLGRYEQFF
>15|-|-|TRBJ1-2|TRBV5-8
TGTGCCAGCAGCTTGGTATGGACAGCAGGCTATGGCTACACCTTC
CASSLVWTAGYGYTF
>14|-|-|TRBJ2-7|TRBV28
TGTGCCAGCAGTTTTCGGGCAGGGGATTACGAGCAGTACTTC
CASSFRAGDYEQYF
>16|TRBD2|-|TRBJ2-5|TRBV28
TGTGCCAGCAGTTTCCGAGCGGGGCTAGTGCAAGAGACCCAGTACTTC
CASSFRAGLVQETQYF
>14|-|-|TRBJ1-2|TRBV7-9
TGTGCCAGCAGCTTAACCGACAGGAACTATGGCTACACCTTC
CASSLTDRNYGYTF
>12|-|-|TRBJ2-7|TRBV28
TGTGCCGGAAGCGCCTCAGCCAACGAGCAGTACTTC
CAGSASANEQYF
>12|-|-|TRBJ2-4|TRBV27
TGTGCCAGCAGTTCCTCGGGGTTAATTCAGTACTTC
CASSSSGLIQYF
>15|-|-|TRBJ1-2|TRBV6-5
TGTGCCAGCAGTTACTCAAGGACAACAAACTATGGCTACACCTTC
CASSYSRTTNYGYTF
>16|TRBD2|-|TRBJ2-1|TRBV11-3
TGTGCCAGCAGCTCCGGACTAGCGGGGGGGTGGAATGAGCAGTTCTTC
CASSSGLAGGWNEQFF
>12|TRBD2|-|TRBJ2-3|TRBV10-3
TGTGCCTCTGGACTAGCGGGGACCGCACAGTATTTT
CASGLAGTAQYF